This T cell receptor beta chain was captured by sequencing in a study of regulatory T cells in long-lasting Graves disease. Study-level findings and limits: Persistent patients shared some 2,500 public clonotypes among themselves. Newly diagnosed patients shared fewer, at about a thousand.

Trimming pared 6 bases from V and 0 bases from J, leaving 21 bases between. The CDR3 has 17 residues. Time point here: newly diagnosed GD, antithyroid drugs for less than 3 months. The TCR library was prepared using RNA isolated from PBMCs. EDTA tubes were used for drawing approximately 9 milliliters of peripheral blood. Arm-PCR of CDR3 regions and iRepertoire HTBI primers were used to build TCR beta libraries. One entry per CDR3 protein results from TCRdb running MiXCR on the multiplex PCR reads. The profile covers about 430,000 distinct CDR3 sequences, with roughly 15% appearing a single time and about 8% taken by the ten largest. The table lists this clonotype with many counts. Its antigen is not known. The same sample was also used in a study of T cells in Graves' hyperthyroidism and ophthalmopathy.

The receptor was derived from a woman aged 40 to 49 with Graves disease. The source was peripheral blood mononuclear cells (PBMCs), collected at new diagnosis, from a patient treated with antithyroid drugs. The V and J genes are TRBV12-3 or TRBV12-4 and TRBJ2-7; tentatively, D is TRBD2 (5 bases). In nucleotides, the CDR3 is TGTGCCAGCAGACCTCCGCCTGAGGGCCTTAGCTCCTACGAGCAGTACTTC. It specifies CASRPPPEGLSSYEQYF.